This T cell receptor (beta chain) comes out of a study of regulatory T cells in long-lasting Graves disease. Study results and caveats: Persistent disease preferred TRBV28, TRBJ1-2 and TRBJ2-5; new disease, TRBV20-1 and TRBJ2-1.

Germline V CDR1 and CDR2: DFQATT, SNEGSKA (reference sequence). The V and J ends lost 6 bases and 2 bases respectively, with 4 bases between them. The CDR3 has 11 amino acids. Time point indicated: newly diagnosed GD, antithyroid drugs for less than 3 months. Scientists built the TCR library using RNA that was extracted from PBMCs. In this cohort, patients came from an endocrinology department located in Xi'an, China. EDTA tubes collected nine milliliters of peripheral blood. CDR3 regions were amplified by Arm-PCR using iRepertoire HTBI primers to build TCR beta libraries. TCRdb used MiXCR to reprocess the multiplex PCR reads, holding one entry per CDR3 protein. This sample has about 240,000 distinct CDR3 sequences, with 20% to 25% found just once. This clonotype was seen ten or more times. The antigen is undetermined.

The source material was peripheral blood mononuclear cells (PBMCs), sampled at new diagnosis, from a patient treated with antithyroid drugs. The receptor's source is a female donor with Graves disease. The chain recombines TRBV20-1 with TRBJ2-2; D ambiguous. This CDR3 is CSARNTGELFF. In DNA, the CDR3 is TGCAGTGCCAGAAACACCGGGGAGCTGTTTTTT.